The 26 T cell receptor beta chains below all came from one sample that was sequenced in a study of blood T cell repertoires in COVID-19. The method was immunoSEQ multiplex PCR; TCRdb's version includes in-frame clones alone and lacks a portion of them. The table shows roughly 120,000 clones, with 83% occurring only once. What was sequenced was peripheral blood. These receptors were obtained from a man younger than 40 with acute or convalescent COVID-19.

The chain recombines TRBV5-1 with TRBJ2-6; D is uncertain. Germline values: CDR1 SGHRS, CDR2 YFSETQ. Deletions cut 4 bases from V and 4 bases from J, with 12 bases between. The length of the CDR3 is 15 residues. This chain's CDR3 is CASSPRPEGANVLTF. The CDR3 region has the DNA TGCGCCAGCAGCCCCCGCCCGGAGGGGGCCAACGTCCTGACTTTC.

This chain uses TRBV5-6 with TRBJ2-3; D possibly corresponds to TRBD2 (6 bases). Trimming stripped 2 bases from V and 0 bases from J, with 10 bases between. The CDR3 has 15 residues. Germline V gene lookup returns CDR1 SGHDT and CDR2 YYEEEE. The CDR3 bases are TGTGCCAGCAGCTTACTAGCCGCTAGCACAGATACGCAGTATTTT. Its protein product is CASSLLAASTDTQYF.

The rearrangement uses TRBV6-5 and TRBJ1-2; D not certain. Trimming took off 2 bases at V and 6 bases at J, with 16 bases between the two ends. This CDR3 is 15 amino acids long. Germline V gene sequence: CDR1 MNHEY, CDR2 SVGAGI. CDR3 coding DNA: TGTGCCAGCAGTTACACCGAGCTACAGTCACATGGCTACACCTTC. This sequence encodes CASSYTELQSHGYTF.

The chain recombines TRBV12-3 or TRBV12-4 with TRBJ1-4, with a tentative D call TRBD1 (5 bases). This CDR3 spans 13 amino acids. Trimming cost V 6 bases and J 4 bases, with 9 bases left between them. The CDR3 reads CASRGQFNEKLFF. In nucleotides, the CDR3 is TGTGCCAGCAGGGGGCAGTTTAATGAAAAACTGTTTTTT.

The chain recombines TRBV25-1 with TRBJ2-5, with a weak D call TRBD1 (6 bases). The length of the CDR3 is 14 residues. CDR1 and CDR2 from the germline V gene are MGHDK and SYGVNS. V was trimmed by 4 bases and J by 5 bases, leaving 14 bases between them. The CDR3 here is CASSVQGFVETQYF. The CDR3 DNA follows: TGTGCCAGCAGTGTCCAGGGGTTTGTGGAGACCCAGTACTTC.

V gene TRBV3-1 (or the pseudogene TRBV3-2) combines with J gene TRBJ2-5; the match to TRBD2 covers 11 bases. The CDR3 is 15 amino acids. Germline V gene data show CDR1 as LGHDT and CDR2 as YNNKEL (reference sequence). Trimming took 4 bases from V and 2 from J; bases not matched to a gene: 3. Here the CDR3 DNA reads TGTGCCAGCAGCCCTAGCGGGAGGTATCAAGAGACCCAGTACTTC. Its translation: CASSPSGRYQETQYF.

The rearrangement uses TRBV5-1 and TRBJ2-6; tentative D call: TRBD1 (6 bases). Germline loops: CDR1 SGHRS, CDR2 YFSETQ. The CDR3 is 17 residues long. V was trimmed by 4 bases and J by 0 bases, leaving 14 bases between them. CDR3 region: CASSTDRPSSGANVLTF. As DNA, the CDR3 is TGCGCCAGCAGCACCGACAGGCCGAGCTCTGGGGCCAACGTCCTGACTTTC.

As DNA, the CDR3 is TGTGCCAGCAGTGCGGACAGGAGCTCCTACAATGAGCAGTTCTTC. It yields the protein CASSADRSSYNEQFF. V is TRBV2 and J is TRBJ2-1; TRBD1 matches at 7 bases. The germline CDR1 and CDR2 sequences are SNHLY and FYNNEI. V was clipped by 4 bases and J by 0 bases; unmatched bases: 3. This CDR3 region has 15 residues.

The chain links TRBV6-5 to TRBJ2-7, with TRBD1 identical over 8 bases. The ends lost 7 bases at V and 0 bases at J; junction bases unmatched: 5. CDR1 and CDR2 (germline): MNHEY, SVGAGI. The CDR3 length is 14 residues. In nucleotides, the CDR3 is TGTGCCAGCAACCGACAGGGGACCTCCTACGAGCAGTACTTC. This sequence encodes CASNRQGTSYEQYF.

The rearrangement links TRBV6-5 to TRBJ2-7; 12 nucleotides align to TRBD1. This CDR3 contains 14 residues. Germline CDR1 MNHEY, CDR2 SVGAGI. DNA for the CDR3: TGTGCCAGCACCCCCGCGGGGGACAGGGGGCCCTTGGACGTC. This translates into CASTPAGDRGPLDV.

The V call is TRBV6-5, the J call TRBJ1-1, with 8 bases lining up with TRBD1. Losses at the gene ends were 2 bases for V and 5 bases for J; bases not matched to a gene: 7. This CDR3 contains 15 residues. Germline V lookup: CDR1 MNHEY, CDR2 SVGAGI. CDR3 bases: TGTGCCAGCAGTTACCAACCGGACAGGGCTACTGAAGCTTTCTTT. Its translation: CASSYQPDRATEAFF.

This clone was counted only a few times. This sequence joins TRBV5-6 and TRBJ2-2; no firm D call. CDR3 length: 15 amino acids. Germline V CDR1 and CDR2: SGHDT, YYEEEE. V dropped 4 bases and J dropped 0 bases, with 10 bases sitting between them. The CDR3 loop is CASSIPSTNTGELFF. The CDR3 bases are TGTGCCAGCAGCATTCCGAGCACGAACACCGGGGAGCTGTTTTTT.

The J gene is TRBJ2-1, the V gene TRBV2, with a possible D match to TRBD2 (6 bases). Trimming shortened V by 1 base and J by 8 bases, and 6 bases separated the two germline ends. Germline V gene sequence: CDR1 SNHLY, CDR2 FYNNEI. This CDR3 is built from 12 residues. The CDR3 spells CASSEGGDEQFF. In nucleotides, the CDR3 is TGTGCCAGCAGTGAAGGGGGGGATGAGCAGTTCTTC. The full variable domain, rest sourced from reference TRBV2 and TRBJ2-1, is EPEVTQTPSHQVTQMGQEVILRCVPISNHLYFYWYRQILGQKVEFLVSFYNNEISEKSEIFDDQFSVERPDGSNFTLKIRSTKLEDSAMYFCASSEGGDEQFFGPGTRLTVL.

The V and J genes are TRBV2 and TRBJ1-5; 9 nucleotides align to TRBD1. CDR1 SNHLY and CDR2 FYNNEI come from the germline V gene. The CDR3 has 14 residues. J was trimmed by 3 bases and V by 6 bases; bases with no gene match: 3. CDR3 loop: CASRRDRVNQPQHF. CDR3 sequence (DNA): TGTGCCAGCAGACGGGACAGGGTCAATCAGCCCCAGCATTTT. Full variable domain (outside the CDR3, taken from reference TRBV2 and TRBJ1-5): EPEVTQTPSHQVTQMGQEVILRCVPISNHLYFYWYRQILGQKVEFLVSFYNNEISEKSEIFDDQFSVERPDGSNFTLKIRSTKLEDSAMYFCASRRDRVNQPQHFGDGTRLSIL.

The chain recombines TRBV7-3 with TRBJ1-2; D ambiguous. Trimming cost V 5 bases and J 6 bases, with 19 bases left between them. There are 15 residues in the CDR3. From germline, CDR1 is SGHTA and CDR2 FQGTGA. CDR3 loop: CASSPGGDDPNGYTF. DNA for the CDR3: TGTGCCAGCAGCCCTGGCGGCGACGACCCAAATGGCTACACCTTC.

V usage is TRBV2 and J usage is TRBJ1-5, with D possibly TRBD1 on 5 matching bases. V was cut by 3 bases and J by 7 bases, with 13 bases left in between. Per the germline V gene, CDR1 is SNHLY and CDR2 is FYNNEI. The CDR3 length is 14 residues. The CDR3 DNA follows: TGTGCCAGCAGTGACACGGGGGGGAGGCAGCCCCAGCATTTT. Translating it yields CASSDTGGRQPQHF.

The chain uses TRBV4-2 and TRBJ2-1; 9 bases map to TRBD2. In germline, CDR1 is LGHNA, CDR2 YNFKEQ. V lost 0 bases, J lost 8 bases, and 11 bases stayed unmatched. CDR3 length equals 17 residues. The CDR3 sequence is CASSQERAGGRSYEQFF. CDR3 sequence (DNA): TGTGCCAGCAGCCAAGAGCGGGCGGGGGGGCGATCGTATGAGCAGTTCTTC.

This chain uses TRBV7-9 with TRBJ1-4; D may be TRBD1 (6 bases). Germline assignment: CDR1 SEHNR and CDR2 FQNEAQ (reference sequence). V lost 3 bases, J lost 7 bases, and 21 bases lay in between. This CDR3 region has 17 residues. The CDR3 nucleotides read TGTGCCAGCAGCTTTCCATCCCTGTGGGGAGGGGGTGAAAAACTGTTTTTT. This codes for CASSFPSLWGGGEKLFF. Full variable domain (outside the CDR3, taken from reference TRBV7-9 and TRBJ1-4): DTGVSQNPRHKITKRGQNVTFRCDPISEHNRLYWYRQTLGQGPEFLTYFQNEAQLEKSRLLSDRFSAERPKGSFSTLEIQRTEQGDSAMYLCASSFPSLWGGGEKLFFGSGTQLSVL.

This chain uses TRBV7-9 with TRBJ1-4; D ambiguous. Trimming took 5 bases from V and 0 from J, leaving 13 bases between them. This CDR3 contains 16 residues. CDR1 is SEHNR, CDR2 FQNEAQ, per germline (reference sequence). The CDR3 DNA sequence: TGTGCCAGCAGCCAGACTGAGGGCTCAACTAATGAAAAACTGTTTTTT. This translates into CASSQTEGSTNEKLFF. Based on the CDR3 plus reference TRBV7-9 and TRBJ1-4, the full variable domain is DTGVSQNPRHKITKRGQNVTFRCDPISEHNRLYWYRQTLGQGPEFLTYFQNEAQLEKSRLLSDRFSAERPKGSFSTLEIQRTEQGDSAMYLCASSQTEGSTNEKLFFGSGTQLSVL.

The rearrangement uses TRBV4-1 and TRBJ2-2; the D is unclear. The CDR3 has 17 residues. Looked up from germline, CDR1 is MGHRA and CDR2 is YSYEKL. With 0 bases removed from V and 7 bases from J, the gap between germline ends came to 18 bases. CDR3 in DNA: TGCGCCAGCAGCCAAGAGCGGCGGCTTTCCACCGGCGGGGAGCTGTTTTTT. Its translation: CASSQERRLSTGGELFF.

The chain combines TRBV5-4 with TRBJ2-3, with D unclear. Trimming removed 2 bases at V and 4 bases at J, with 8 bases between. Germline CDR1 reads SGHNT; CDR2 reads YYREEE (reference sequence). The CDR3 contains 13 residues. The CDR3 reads CASSFGLPDTQYF. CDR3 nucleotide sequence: TGTGCCAGCAGCTTCGGTCTCCCAGATACGCAGTATTTT.

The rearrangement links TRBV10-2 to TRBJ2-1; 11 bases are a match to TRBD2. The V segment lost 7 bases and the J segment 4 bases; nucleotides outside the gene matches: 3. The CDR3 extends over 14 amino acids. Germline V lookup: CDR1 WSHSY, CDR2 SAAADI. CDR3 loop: CASIRLAGYNEQFF. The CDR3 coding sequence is TGCGCCAGCATCAGACTAGCGGGGTACAATGAGCAGTTCTTC.

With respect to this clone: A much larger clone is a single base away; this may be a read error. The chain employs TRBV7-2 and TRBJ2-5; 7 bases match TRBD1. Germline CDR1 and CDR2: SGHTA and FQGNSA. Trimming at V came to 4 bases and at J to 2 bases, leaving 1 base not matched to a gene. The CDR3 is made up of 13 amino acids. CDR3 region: CASSWGQQETQYF. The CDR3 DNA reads TGTGCCAGCAGCTGGGGACAGCAAGAGACCCAGTACTTC.

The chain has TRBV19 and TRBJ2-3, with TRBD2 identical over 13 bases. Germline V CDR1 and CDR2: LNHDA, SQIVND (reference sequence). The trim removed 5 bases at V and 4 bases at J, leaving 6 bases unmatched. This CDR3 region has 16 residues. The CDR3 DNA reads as TGTGCCAGTAGTTTCCGGACTAGCGGGAGATCAGATACGCAGTATTTT. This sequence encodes CASSFRTSGRSDTQYF.

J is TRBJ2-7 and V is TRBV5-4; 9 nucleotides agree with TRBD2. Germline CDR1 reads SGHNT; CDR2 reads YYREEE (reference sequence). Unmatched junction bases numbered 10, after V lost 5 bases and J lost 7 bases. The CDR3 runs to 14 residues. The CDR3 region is CASRPAGGMGEQYF. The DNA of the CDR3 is TGTGCCAGCAGACCAGCGGGGGGAATGGGTGAGCAGTACTTC.

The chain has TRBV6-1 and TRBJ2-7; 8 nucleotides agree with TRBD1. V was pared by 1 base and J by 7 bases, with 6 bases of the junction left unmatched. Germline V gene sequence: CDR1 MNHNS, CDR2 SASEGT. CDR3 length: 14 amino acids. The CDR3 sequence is CASSEEAGGREQYV. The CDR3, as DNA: TGTGCCAGCAGTGAAGAAGCAGGGGGCCGGGAGCAGTACGTC.